A selection of T cell receptor beta chains follows, all from one sample in a study of blood T cells in healthy people across ages. From the 5' RACE reads, TCRdb called clonotypes with MiXCR, one entry per CDR3 protein. The data contain 700,000 or so distinct CDR3 sequences, 22% of them singletons. Sequenced: blood. Receptor source: a man between 65 and 79 years old in good health. The CDR3 runs from the conserved cysteine through the conserved F or W. The D gene is left open where the match is weak. Some rows have no size entry. The others give once, few or many, or a class for an expanded clone.

d_gene: .; abundance: few; len: 14; v_gene: TRBV20-1; j_gene: TRBJ2-7; CDR3nt: TGCAGTGCTAGAGAACGGGGTAAGGAGTACGAGCAGTACTTC; CDR3aa: CSARERGKEYEQYF
d_gene: .; abundance: .; len: 15; v_gene: TRBV5-5; j_gene: TRBJ2-2; CDR3nt: TGTGCCAGCAGCTTCTTACCCCTCCAGGGTGGGGAGCTGTTTTTT; CDR3aa: CASSFLPLQGGELFF
d_gene: .; abundance: few; len: 12; v_gene: TRBV3-1; j_gene: TRBJ1-6; CDR3nt: TGTGCCAGCAGCCAAGATTTTGGCAGCCACCACTTT; CDR3aa: CASSQDFGSHHF
d_gene: TRBD1; abundance: .; len: 14; v_gene: TRBV6-5; j_gene: TRBJ2-1; CDR3nt: TGTGCCAGCAGTCACAGGGGTTTTTACAATGAGCAGTTCTTC; CDR3aa: CASSHRGFYNEQFF
d_gene: .; abundance: .; len: 17; v_gene: TRBV10-2; j_gene: TRBJ1-3; CDR3nt: TGCGCCAGCAGTGAGGCCCTGGGGGGGCACGATGGAAACACCATATATTTT; CDR3aa: CASSEALGGHDGNTIYF
d_gene: .; abundance: few; len: 14; v_gene: TRBV6-5; j_gene: TRBJ2-7; CDR3nt: TGTGCCAGCAGTCGGGGTCGGTCGTACGACGAGCAGTACTTC; CDR3aa: CASSRGRSYDEQYF
d_gene: .; abundance: .; len: 12; v_gene: TRBV3-1; j_gene: TRBJ2-7; CDR3nt: TGTGCCAGCAGCTCAGTCGGCTACGAGCAGTACTTC; CDR3aa: CASSSVGYEQYF
d_gene: TRBD1; abundance: .; len: 17; v_gene: TRBV12-3/TRBV12-4; j_gene: TRBJ2-1; CDR3nt: TGTGCCAACAGTTTAATATTGGGACAGGGACTTTACAATGAGCAGTTCTTC; CDR3aa: CANSLILGQGLYNEQFF
d_gene: .; abundance: .; len: 12; v_gene: TRBV27; j_gene: TRBJ2-3; CDR3nt: TGTGCCGGCAGAAAGACAGTAGATACGCAGTATTTT; CDR3aa: CAGRKTVDTQYF
d_gene: .; abundance: .; len: 16; v_gene: TRBV12-3/TRBV12-4; j_gene: TRBJ2-4; CDR3nt: TGTGCCAGCAGTTCACGACCAGACCTGGCCAAAAACATTCAGTACTTC; CDR3aa: CASSSRPDLAKNIQYF
d_gene: .; abundance: once; len: 14; v_gene: TRBV12-3/TRBV12-4; j_gene: TRBJ2-3; CDR3nt: TGTGCCAGCAGTCAAAGATCGGGTGCGGATACGCAGTATTTT; CDR3aa: CASSQRSGADTQYF
d_gene: TRBD1; abundance: few; len: 15; v_gene: TRBV10-2; j_gene: TRBJ1-1; CDR3nt: TGCGCCAGCAGTGAGTCGGTGACAGGGGTCACTGAAGCTTTCTTT; CDR3aa: CASSESVTGVTEAFF
d_gene: .; abundance: .; len: 14; v_gene: TRBV12-3/TRBV12-4; j_gene: TRBJ1-3; CDR3nt: TGTGCCAGCAGCATACAGTACGCTGGAAACACCATATATTTT; CDR3aa: CASSIQYAGNTIYF
d_gene: .; abundance: .; len: 14; v_gene: TRBV6-2/TRBV6-3; j_gene: TRBJ2-3; CDR3nt: TGTGCCAGCACCCAGGGACGGCGCACAGATACGCAGTATTTT; CDR3aa: CASTQGRRTDTQYF
d_gene: .; abundance: many; len: 16; v_gene: TRBV5-6; j_gene: TRBJ2-3; CDR3nt: TGTGCCAGCAGCTTGATGGTTTACTTGGCGGGAGATACGCAGTATTTT; CDR3aa: CASSLMVYLAGDTQYF
d_gene: .; abundance: few; len: 15; v_gene: TRBV20-1; j_gene: TRBJ2-5; CDR3nt: TGCAGTGCTAGCCGACAGGCGAACCGAGGAGAGACCCAGTACTTC; CDR3aa: CSASRQANRGETQYF
d_gene: .; abundance: .; len: 16; v_gene: TRBV28; j_gene: TRBJ1-4; CDR3nt: TGTGCCAGCAGTAGCCCCTCAGGGTCAACTAATGAAAAACTGTTTTTT; CDR3aa: CASSSPSGSTNEKLFF
d_gene: .; abundance: few; len: 15; v_gene: TRBV4-3; j_gene: TRBJ2-5; CDR3nt: TGCGCCAGCAGCCCCTCTTGGCAGGGGGCGGGGGAGCAGTACTTC; CDR3aa: CASSPSWQGAGEQYF
d_gene: .; abundance: .; len: 15; v_gene: TRBV11-2; j_gene: TRBJ1-2; CDR3nt: TGTGCCAGCAGCTTGGCTGCAGGGAGGACCTATGGCTACACCTTC; CDR3aa: CASSLAAGRTYGYTF
d_gene: TRBD2; abundance: .; len: 14; v_gene: TRBV10-3; j_gene: TRBJ2-1; CDR3nt: TGTGCCATCAGTGTTCTAGCGGGACTCCATGAGCAGTTCTTC; CDR3aa: CAISVLAGLHEQFF
d_gene: .; abundance: few; len: 12; v_gene: TRBV30; j_gene: TRBJ1-4; CDR3nt: TGTGCCTGGGGAGGGCCTAATGAAAAACTGTTTTTT; CDR3aa: CAWGGPNEKLFF
d_gene: .; abundance: few; len: 14; v_gene: TRBV9; j_gene: TRBJ2-3; CDR3nt: TGTGCCAGCAGCCCCTACGGTTCGAGTGATACGCAGTATTTT; CDR3aa: CASSPYGSSDTQYF
d_gene: .; abundance: few; len: 12; v_gene: TRBV7-9; j_gene: TRBJ2-3; CDR3nt: TGTGCCAGCAGCTTAACGGTTGATACGCAGTATTTT; CDR3aa: CASSLTVDTQYF
d_gene: TRBD1; abundance: few; len: 18; v_gene: TRBV2; j_gene: TRBJ2-3; CDR3nt: TGTGCCAGCGGTAGCCCCGGACAGGGGCTCCCATCAACAGATACGCAGTATTTT; CDR3aa: CASGSPGQGLPSTDTQYF
d_gene: .; abundance: .; len: 13; v_gene: TRBV24-1; j_gene: TRBJ2-5; CDR3nt: TGTGCCACCAGTGACGCAGCGGGAGAGACCCAGTACTTC; CDR3aa: CATSDAAGETQYF
d_gene: TRBD1; abundance: few; len: 14; v_gene: TRBV20-1; j_gene: TRBJ1-2; CDR3nt: TGCAGTGCTAGAACACAGGGGCAAGGGCATGGCTACACCTTC; CDR3aa: CSARTQGQGHGYTF
d_gene: .; abundance: .; len: 14; v_gene: TRBV9; j_gene: TRBJ2-3; CDR3nt: TGTGCCAGCCAAGAGAGGGGAATCACAGATACGCAGTATTTT; CDR3aa: CASQERGITDTQYF
d_gene: TRBD2; abundance: once; len: 15; v_gene: TRBV12-3/TRBV12-4; j_gene: TRBJ2-7; CDR3nt: TGTGCCGGCAGTTTACTACTAGCGGGGGGATTTGGGCAGTACTTC; CDR3aa: CAGSLLLAGGFGQYF
d_gene: .; abundance: .; len: 15; v_gene: TRBV7-3; j_gene: TRBJ2-5; CDR3nt: TGTGCCAGCAGCTTAACGACAGCCCGGGGAGAGACCCAGTACTTC; CDR3aa: CASSLTTARGETQYF
d_gene: TRBD2; abundance: .; len: 14; v_gene: TRBV11-3; j_gene: TRBJ2-5; CDR3nt: TGTGCCAGCCAGCAGGGAGGGTCCCAAGAGACCCAGTACTTC; CDR3aa: CASQQGGSQETQYF
d_gene: .; abundance: once; len: 13; v_gene: TRBV13; j_gene: TRBJ2-1; CDR3nt: TGTGCCAGCAGCTTAGTCCCACCCAATGAGCAGTTCTTC; CDR3aa: CASSLVPPNEQFF